This T cell receptor beta chain stems from a study of vaccination and CD4 T cells after COVID-19. About the study: SARS-CoV-2 PCR on nasal swabs had been positive for the convalescent patients; about 9 were mild and one was severe. Stimulation of cells relied on overlapping spike peptides derived from SARS-CoV-2, HCoV-NL63, HCoV-OC43 and HCoV-229E.

The treatment was: roughly 10-day PBMC culture with coronavirus spike peptide pools or control peptides (ViraFEST assay). Note on this clonotype: The antigen is not known.

Once obtained from cultured CD4+ T cells, the DNA was sequenced using the Oncomine TCR Beta short-read assay. Each CDR3 protein gets one entry after TCRdb re-called the PCR reads with MiXCR. The sample carries roughly 9,000 distinct CDR3 sequences, approximately 50% recorded once. Germline lookup yields CDR1 SGHTA and CDR2 FQGNSA. V was pared by 0 bases and J by 9 bases, with 12 bases between. This CDR3 comprises 14 residues. This chain uses TRBV7-2 with TRBJ1-5; D is perhaps TRBD1 (5 bases). The sequencing input was CD4+ T cells from blood, cultured in vitro. This TCR was sampled from a human donor who had recovered from COVID-19. The CDR3 region is CASSLARDYGPQHF. The CDR3 nucleotides read TGTGCCAGCAGCTTAGCGAGGGACTACGGGCCCCAGCATTTT.